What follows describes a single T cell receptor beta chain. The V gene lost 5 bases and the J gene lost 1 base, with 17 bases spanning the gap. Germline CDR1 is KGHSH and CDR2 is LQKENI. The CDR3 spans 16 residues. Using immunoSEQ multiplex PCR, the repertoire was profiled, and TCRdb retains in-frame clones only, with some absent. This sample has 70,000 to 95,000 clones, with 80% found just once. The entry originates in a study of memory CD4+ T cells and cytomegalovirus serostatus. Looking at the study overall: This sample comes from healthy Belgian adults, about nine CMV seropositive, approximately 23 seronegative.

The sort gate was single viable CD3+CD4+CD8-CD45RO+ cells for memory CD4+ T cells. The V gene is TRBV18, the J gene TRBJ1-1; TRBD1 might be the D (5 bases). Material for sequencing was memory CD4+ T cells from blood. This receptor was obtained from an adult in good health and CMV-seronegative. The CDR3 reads CASSSQIGAANTEAFF. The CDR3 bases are TGTGCCAGCTCATCCCAGATTGGGGCAGCGAACACTGAAGCTTTCTTT.